The 14 T cell receptor beta chains below were found in one sample sequenced in a study of T-cell memory formation after mild COVID-19. MiXCR, run by TCRdb on the 5' RACE reads, gives a single entry per CDR3 protein. The data show approximately 240,000 distinct CDR3 sequences, roughly 17% seen once. The sequencing sample was made of PBMCs or a T cell subset sorted from them (not recorded which). These receptors were taken from a man younger than 35 who had mild COVID-19 (a few samples of this study predate the infection). Cell type and time point are not known.

This clonotype was observed a few times. The rearrangement links TRBV15 to TRBJ2-7, with TRBD1 as a possible D gene (5 bases). Trimming took off 5 bases at V and 7 bases at J, with 15 bases between the two ends. Germline CDR1 reads LNHNV; CDR2 reads YYDKDF (reference sequence). This CDR3 spans 13 amino acids. The CDR3 is CATSEMGLWEQYF. CDR3 in DNA: TGTGCCACCAGCGAGATGGGGCTTTGGGAGCAGTACTTC.

This clonotype has at least ten counts. The J gene is TRBJ1-4, the V gene TRBV7-2; unclear D gene. This CDR3 region has 15 residues. V lost 1 base, J lost 0 bases, and 6 bases lay in between. The germline CDR1 and CDR2 sequences are SGHTA and FQGNSA. The CDR3 nucleotides are TGTGCCAGCAGCTTAGGAAGGGCAACTAATGAAAAACTGTTTTTT. As protein: CASSLGRATNEKLFF. The whole variable domain, filled in from reference TRBV7-2 and TRBJ1-4, reads GAGVSQSPSNKVTEKGKDVELRCDPISGHTALYWYRQSLGQGLEFLIYFQGNSAPDKSGLPSDRFSAERTGGSVSTLTIQRTQQEDSAVYLCASSLGRATNEKLFFGSGTQLSVL.

The CDR3 DNA reads TGCGCCAGCAGCCAAGGCGCCGGGGACTCAATTGGTGAGCAGTTCTTC. As protein: CASSQGAGDSIGEQFF. This chain connects TRBV4-1 to TRBJ2-1; tentatively, D is TRBD2 (6 bases). Trimming took 1 base from V and 9 from J, leaving 19 bases between them. CDR3 length equals 16 residues. Germline values: CDR1 MGHRA, CDR2 YSYEKL.

The chain recombines TRBV7-2 with TRBJ2-5; 9 nucleotides agree with TRBD2. Germline V gives CDR1 SGHTA, CDR2 FQGNSA. CDR3 length: 14 residues. V shed 8 bases, J shed 7 bases, and the junction held 11 bases outside the gene matches. CDR3 sequence: CASCNSGGPGTQYF. CDR3 coding DNA: TGTGCCAGCTGCAATAGCGGGGGCCCAGGGACCCAGTACTTC.

A few counts support this clonotype. This chain links TRBV19 with TRBJ1-1; D uncertain. The germline CDR1 and CDR2 sequences are LNHDA and SQIVND (reference sequence). The length of the CDR3 is 11 residues. The V gene lost 10 bases and the J gene lost 10 bases, with 16 bases spanning the gap. This chain's CDR3 is CATHPREGAFF. The CDR3 nucleotides read TGTGCCACCCACCCACGGGAAGGAGCTTTCTTT. Complete variable domain (other parts from reference TRBV19 and TRBJ1-1): DGGITQSPKYLFRKEGQNVTLSCEQNLNHDAMYWYRQDPGQGLRLIYYSQIVNDFQKGDIAEGYSVSREKKESFPLTVTSAQKNPTAFYLCATHPREGAFFGQGTRLTVV.

V gene TRBV5-1 combines with J gene TRBJ2-5, with 7 positions matching TRBD2. Germline V CDR1 and CDR2: SGHRS, YFSETQ. The J segment lost 1 base and the V segment lost 4 bases, leaving 1 base of the junction unmatched. The CDR3 is 13 amino acids. CDR3 protein: CASSGGVQETQYF. In DNA, the CDR3 is TGCGCCAGCAGCGGGGGGGTCCAAGAGACCCAGTACTTC.

This clonotype has only a few counts. V usage is TRBV5-1 and J usage is TRBJ1-1, with D possibly matching TRBD1 (5 bases). Trimming cost V 4 bases and J 5 bases, with 21 bases left between them. CDR3 size: 16 residues. In germline, CDR1 is SGHRS, CDR2 YFSETQ. The CDR3 region has the DNA TGCGCCAGCAGCCTGGACATCAGAGCCCGGCGGACTGAAGCTTTCTTT. As protein: CASSLDIRARRTEAFF.

The chain links TRBV20-1 to TRBJ2-3, with TRBD2 matching over 8 bases. The length of the CDR3 is 13 residues. V gave up 4 bases and J gave up 6 bases; unmatched junction bases: 6. The germline V gene has CDR1 DFQATT and CDR2 SNEGSKA (reference sequence). CDR3 nucleotide sequence: TGCAGTGCTAAAGCGGGGGCCACCGATACGCAGTATTTT. This encodes CSAKAGATDTQYF.

The table lists this clonotype with a few counts. The chain couples TRBV7-9 to TRBJ1-1; D uncertain. The CDR3 covers 8 residues. The V and J ends lost 5 bases and 9 bases respectively, with 1 base between them. CDR1 SEHNR and CDR2 FQNEAQ come from the germline V gene (reference sequence). CDR3 loop: CASSQAFF. In nucleotides, the CDR3 is TGTGCCAGCAGCCAAGCTTTCTTT.

This clonotype has more than one count but fewer than ten. The chain employs TRBV6-1 and TRBJ2-7; D is possibly TRBD1 (5 bases). This CDR3 spans 13 amino acids. CDR1 is MNHNS and CDR2 is SASEGT in the germline V gene. The V end lost 3 bases, the J end lost 4 bases, and 10 bases lay between the germline ends. The CDR3 DNA follows: TGTGCCAGCAGTGATACAGGATCTTACGAGCAGTACGTC. Translating gives CASSDTGSYEQYV.

This clonotype has more than one count but fewer than ten. The chain has TRBV5-1 and TRBJ1-3; D is unresolved. The CDR3 totals 15 residues. With 0 bases removed from V and 2 bases from J, the gap between germline ends came to 9 bases. Germline lookup yields CDR1 SGHRS and CDR2 YFSETQ. The CDR3 region is CASSLVPGAGNTIYF. The CDR3 coding sequence is TGCGCCAGCAGCTTGGTGCCAGGAGCTGGAAACACCATATATTTT.

The table lists this clonotype with a few counts. The chain links TRBV20-1 to TRBJ2-2; maybe TRBD1 (5 bases). Trimming took 3 bases from V and 4 from J, leaving 12 bases between them. The CDR3 spans 14 residues. Germline V CDR1 and CDR2: DFQATT, SNEGSKA (reference sequence). The CDR3 region is CSASGHLTTGELFF. The CDR3 nucleotides are TGCAGTGCTAGTGGACACCTGACCACCGGGGAGCTGTTTTTT.

The V call is TRBV7-6, the J call TRBJ2-2; 7 bases fit TRBD1. Germline CDR1 SGHVS, CDR2 FNYEAQ. CDR3 length: 13 amino acids. Trimming took 5 bases from V and 4 from J; bases not matched to a gene: 1. The CDR3, as DNA: TGTGCCAGCAGCCACAGGGGCACCGGGGAGCTGTTTTTT. It codes for CASSHRGTGELFF.

The V and J genes are TRBV23-1 and TRBJ1-4; D is undetermined. TRBV23-1 falls under the ORF class, with uncertain function. The CDR3 extends over 12 amino acids. In nucleotides, the CDR3 is TGCGTCACCCGTGCAACTAATGAAAAACTGTTTTTT. Amino acids: CVTRATNEKLFF.